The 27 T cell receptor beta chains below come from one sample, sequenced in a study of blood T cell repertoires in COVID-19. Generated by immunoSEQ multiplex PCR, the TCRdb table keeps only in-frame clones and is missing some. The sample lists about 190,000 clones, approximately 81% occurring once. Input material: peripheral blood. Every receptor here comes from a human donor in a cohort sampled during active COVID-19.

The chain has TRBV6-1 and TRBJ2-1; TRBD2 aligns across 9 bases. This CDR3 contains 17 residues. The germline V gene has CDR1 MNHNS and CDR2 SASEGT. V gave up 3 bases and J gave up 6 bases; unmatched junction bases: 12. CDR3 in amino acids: CASSEDRLAGVTNEQFF. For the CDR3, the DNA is TGTGCCAGCAGTGAGGACAGATTAGCGGGAGTCACCAATGAGCAGTTCTTC.

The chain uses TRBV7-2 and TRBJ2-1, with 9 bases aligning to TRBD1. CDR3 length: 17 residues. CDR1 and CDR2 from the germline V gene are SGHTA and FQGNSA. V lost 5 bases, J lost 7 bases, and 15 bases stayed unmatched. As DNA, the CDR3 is TGTGCCAGCAGCCAAAACAGGGGGCCCGCCTCGGGGAATGAGCAGTTCTTC. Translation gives CASSQNRGPASGNEQFF.

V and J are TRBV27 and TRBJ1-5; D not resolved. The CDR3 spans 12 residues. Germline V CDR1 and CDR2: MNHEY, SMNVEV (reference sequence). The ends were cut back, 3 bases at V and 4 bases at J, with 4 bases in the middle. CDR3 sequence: CASSFLNQPQHF. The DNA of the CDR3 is TGTGCCAGCAGTTTCCTTAATCAGCCCCAGCATTTT.

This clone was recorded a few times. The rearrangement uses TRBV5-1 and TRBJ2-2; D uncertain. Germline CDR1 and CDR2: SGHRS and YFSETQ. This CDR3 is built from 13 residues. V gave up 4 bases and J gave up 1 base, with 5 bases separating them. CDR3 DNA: TGCGCCAGCAGCGCAGGGAACACCGGGGAGCTGTTTTTT. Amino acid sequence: CASSAGNTGELFF.

CDR3 sequence reads: CASSGDIANYGYTF. In DNA form, the CDR3 reads TGTGCCAGCAGTGGTGACATAGCTAACTATGGCTACACCTTC. The rearrangement links TRBV2 to TRBJ1-2; no clear D. From germline, CDR1 is SNHLY and CDR2 FYNNEI. With 4 bases removed from V and 0 bases from J, the gap between germline ends came to 9 bases. This CDR3 is 14 amino acids long.

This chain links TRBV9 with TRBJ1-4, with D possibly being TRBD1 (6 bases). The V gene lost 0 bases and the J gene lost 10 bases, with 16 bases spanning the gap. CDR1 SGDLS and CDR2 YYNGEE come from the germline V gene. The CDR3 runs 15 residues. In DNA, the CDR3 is TGTGCCAGCAGCGTAGGCGTGGGGGCGCCGGTAAAACTGTTTTTT. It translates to CASSVGVGAPVKLFF.

CDR3 residues: CASSESSDRVESVYGYTF. The CDR3 region has the DNA TGTGCCAGCAGTGAATCCTCAGACAGGGTCGAGTCCGTATATGGCTACACCTTC. The chain has TRBV6-1 and TRBJ1-2, with 7 bases that match TRBD1. There are 18 residues in the CDR3. Losses at the gene ends were 2 bases for V and 5 bases for J; bases not matched to a gene: 17. CDR1 and CDR2 (germline): MNHNS, SASEGT.

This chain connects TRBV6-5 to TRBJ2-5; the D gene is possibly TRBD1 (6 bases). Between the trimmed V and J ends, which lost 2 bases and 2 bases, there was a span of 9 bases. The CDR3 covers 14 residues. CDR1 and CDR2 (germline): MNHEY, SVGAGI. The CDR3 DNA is TGTGCCAGCAGTTACGACAGGACACAAGAGACCCAGTACTTC. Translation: CASSYDRTQETQYF.

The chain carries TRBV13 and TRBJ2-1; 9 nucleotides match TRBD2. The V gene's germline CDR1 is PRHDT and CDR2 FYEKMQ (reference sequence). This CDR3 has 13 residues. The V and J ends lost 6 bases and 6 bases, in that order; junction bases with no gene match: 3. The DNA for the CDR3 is TGTGCCAGCAGAGCGGGGGGCATCAATGAGCAGTTCTTC. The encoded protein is CASRAGGINEQFF.

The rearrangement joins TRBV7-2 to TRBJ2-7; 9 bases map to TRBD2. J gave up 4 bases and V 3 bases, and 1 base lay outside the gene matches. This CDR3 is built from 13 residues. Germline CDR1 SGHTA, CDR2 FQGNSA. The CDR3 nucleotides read TGTGCCAGCAGCTTGGGACTAGCTTACGAGCAGTACGTC. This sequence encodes CASSLGLAYEQYV.

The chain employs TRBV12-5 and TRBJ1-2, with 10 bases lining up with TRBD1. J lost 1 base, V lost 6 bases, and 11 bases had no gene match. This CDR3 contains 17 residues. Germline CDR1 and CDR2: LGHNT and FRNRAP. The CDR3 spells CASGPDRGQTYNYGYTF. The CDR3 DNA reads TGTGCTAGTGGCCCTGACAGGGGGCAAACCTATAACTATGGCTACACCTTC. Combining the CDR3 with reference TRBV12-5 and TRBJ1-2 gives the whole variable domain DARVTQTPRHKVTEMGQEVTMRCQPILGHNTVFWYRQTMMQGLELLAYFRNRAPLDDSGMPKDRFSAEMPDATLATLKIQPSEPRDSAVYFCASGPDRGQTYNYGYTFGSGTRLTVV.

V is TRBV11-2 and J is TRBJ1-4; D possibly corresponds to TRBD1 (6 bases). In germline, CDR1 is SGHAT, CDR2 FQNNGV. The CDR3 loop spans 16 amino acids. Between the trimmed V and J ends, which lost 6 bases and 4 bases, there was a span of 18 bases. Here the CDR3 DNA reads TGTGCCAGCAGGGGAGAAGCGGGGGGCGTTAATGAAAAACTGTTTTTT. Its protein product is CASRGEAGGVNEKLFF.

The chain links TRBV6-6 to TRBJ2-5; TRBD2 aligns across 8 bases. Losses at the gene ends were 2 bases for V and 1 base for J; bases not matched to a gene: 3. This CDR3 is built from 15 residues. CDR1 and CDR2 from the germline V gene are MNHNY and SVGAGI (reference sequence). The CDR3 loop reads CASSYRGGPQETQYF. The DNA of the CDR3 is TGTGCCAGCAGTTACCGGGGGGGCCCCCAAGAGACCCAGTACTTC.

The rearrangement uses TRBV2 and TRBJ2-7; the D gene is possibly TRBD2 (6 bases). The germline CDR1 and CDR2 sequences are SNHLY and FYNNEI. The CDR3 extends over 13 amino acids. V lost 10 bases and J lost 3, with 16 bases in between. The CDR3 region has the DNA TGTGCCACCGCGGGACTTTTAATCTACGAGCAGTACTTC. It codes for CATAGLLIYEQYF.

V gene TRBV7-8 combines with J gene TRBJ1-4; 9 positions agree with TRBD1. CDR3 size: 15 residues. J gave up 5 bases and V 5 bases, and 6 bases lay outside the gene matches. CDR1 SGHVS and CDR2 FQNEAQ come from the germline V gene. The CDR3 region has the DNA TGTGCCAGCAGCGCCGGGACAGGGCCGAATGAAAAACTGTTTTTT. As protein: CASSAGTGPNEKLFF.

The CDR3 DNA sequence: TGTGCCAGCAGCCCTGAACAGGGGGCTGAAGCTTTCTTT. This encodes CASSPEQGAEAFF. This rearrangement joins TRBV7-2 to TRBJ1-1; 8 bases line up with TRBD1. With 5 bases clipped from V and 6 bases from J, the junction kept 5 bases outside the gene matches. The CDR3 covers 13 residues. CDR1 is SGHTA, CDR2 FQGNSA, per germline.

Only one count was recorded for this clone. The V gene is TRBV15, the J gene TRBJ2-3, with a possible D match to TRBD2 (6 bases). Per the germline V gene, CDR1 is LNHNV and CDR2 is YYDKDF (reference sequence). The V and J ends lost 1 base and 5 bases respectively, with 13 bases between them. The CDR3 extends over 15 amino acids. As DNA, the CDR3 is TGTGCCACCAGCAGAGGGCGAGCGGAGGGAGATACGCAGTATTTT. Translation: CATSRGRAEGDTQYF.

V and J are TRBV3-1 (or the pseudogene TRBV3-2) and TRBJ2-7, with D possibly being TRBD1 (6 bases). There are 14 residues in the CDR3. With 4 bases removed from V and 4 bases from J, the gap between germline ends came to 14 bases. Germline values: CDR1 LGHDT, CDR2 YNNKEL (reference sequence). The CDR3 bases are TGTGCCAGCAGCCTTAACCGGGACACATACGAGCAGTACGTC. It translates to CASSLNRDTYEQYV.

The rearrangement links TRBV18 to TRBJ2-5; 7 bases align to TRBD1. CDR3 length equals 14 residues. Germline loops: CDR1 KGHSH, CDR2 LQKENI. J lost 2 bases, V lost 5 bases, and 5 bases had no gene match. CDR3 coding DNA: TGTGCCAGCTCAGGACAGGCAGGGCAAGAGACCCAGTACTTC. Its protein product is CASSGQAGQETQYF.

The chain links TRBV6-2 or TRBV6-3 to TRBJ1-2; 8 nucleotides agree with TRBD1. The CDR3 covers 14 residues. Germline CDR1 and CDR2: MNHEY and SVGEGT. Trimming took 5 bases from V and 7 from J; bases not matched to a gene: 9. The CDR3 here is CASSGQGGLTGYTF. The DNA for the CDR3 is TGTGCCAGCAGTGGACAGGGCGGGTTGACTGGCTACACCTTC.

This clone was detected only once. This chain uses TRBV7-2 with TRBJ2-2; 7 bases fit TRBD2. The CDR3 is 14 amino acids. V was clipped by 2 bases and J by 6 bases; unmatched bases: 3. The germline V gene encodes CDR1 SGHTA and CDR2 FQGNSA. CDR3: CASSLRGRAGELFF. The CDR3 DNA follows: TGTGCCAGCAGCTTAAGAGGGAGGGCCGGGGAGCTGTTTTTT.

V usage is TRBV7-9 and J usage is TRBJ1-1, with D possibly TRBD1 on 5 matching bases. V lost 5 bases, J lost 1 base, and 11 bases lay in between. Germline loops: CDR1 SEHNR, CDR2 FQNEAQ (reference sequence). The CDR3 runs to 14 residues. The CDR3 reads CASSLMGGNTEAFF. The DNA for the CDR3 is TGTGCCAGCAGCCTGATGGGGGGGAACACTGAAGCTTTCTTT.

The CDR3 DNA is TGTGCCAGCAGCAAAGACGACAGGACCCCCTACAATGAGCAGTTCTTC. Translated, it gives CASSKDDRTPYNEQFF. V and J are TRBV21-1 and TRBJ2-1; the D call of TRBD1 is as the table states it, not checked on the DNA. TRBV21-1 counts as a pseudogene. The CDR3 runs to 16 residues.

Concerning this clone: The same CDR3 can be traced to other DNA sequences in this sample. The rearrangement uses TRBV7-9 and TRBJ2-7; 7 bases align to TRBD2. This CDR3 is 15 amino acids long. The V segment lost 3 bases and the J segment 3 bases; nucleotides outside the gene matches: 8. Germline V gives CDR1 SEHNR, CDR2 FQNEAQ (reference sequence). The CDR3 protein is CASSLGTSAIYEQYF. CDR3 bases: TGTGCCAGCAGCTTGGGAACTAGCGCGATCTACGAGCAGTACTTC.

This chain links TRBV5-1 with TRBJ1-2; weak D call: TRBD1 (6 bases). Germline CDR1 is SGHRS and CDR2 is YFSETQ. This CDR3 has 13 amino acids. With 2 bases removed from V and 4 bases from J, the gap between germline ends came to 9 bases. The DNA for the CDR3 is TGCGCCAGCAGCTTTGGGACAAGCTATGGCTACACCTTC. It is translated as CASSFGTSYGYTF.

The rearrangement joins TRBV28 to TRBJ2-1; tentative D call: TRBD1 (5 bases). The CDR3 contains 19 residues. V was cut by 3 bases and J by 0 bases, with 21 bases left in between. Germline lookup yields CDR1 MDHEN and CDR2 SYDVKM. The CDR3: CASSFDTGTRTSSYNEQFF. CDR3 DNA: TGTGCCAGCAGTTTTGACACAGGTACCCGAACAAGCTCCTACAATGAGCAGTTCTTC.

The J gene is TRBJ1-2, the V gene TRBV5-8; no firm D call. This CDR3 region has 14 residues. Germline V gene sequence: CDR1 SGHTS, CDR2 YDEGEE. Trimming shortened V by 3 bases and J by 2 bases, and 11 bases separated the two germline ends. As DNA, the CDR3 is TGTGCCAGCAGCTCCCCGGGAGGGAACTATGGCTACACCTTC. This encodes CASSSPGGNYGYTF.